This T cell receptor (beta chain) was documented in a study of metastatic and nonmetastatic thyroid tumors. About the research overall: Where malignant and benign thyroid patients were concerned, repertoires were compared across blood and tumor or nodule tissue.

Methods used by the authors: The study took CDR3 differences across clinicopathological groups and made a distant-metastasis classifier for papillary thyroid cancer from them. Via MiXCR, TCRdb re-called the PCR reads. The V and J calls were determined by TCRdb, not by the authors. This sample has roughly 21,000 clones, with roughly 24% found just once. Study-wide results and caveats: A significant increase in TCR beta diversity was reportedly seen in malignant thyroid tumors relative to benign nodules, in blood and tumor.

The sample holds many counts of this clone. Its cognate antigen is unknown. V dropped 4 bases and J dropped 3 bases, with 9 bases sitting between them. The CDR3 covers 13 residues. Germline loops: CDR1 SEHNR, CDR2 FQNEAQ (reference sequence). Before thyroid surgery, none of the patients had received any treatment. The chain links TRBV7-9 to TRBJ1-2; D might be TRBD1 (6 bases). The TCR sequence derives from a female donor with papillary thyroid cancer or a benign thyroid nodule (not recorded which). Some clones in this sample may be carry-over from other donors' samples. Sequencing input: blood. In DNA form, the CDR3 reads TGTGCCAGCAGCTCAGAGGGGGACTATGGCTACACCTTC. Translation gives CASSSEGDYGYTF.